This entry lists 10 T cell receptor beta chains sequenced from one sample in a study of technical replicates of blood from several donors (dated by TCRdb to about 2017). The method behind the library was the immunoSEQ multiplex PCR assay. In its TCRdb copy, this immuneACCESS table keeps in-frame sequences only and misses some clones. Where compared with another copy, unresolved V genes explain less than half of these, and the others have no known cause. The table for this sample lists around 85,000 clones; roughly 94% of them were counted only once. 0.25% of the sample is taken by the ten largest. Specimen: T cells isolated from PBMCs. These receptors were collected from a human donor in good health.

Here the CDR3 reads CASSMGQGWLSGYTF. The CDR3 bases are TGTGCCAGTAGTATGGGACAGGGTTGGTTGTCGGGCTACACCTTC. The chain carries TRBV19 and TRBJ1-2; 9 bases fit TRBD1. The germline gives CDR1 LNHDA, CDR2 SQIVND (reference sequence). V lost 3 bases and J lost 8; bases outside the gene matches: 10. This CDR3 has 15 residues.

The DNA of the CDR3 is TGCGCCAGCAGCCACGGGACTAGCGGCCAAGAGACCCAGTACTTC. Its translation: CASSHGTSGQETQYF. The rearrangement links TRBV5-1 to TRBJ2-5, with TRBD2 matching 11 bases. The CDR3 length is 15 residues. The germline CDR1 and CDR2 sequences are SGHRS and YFSETQ. Unmatched junction bases numbered 3, after V lost 4 bases and J lost 1 base.

The chain has TRBV5-1 and TRBJ1-5; no reliable D call. The CDR3 length is 14 residues. The V gene's germline CDR1 is SGHRS and CDR2 YFSETQ. V lost 0 bases to trimming and J lost 1 base, with 5 bases between them. DNA for the CDR3: TGCGCCAGCAGCTTGGATCCGAGCAATCAGCCCCAGCATTTT. This codes for CASSLDPSNQPQHF.

The chain couples TRBV7-9 to TRBJ2-1, with D possibly TRBD2 on 7 matching bases. Trimming shortened V by 1 base and J by 2 bases, and 18 bases separated the two germline ends. CDR3 length equals 18 residues. In germline, CDR1 is SEHNR, CDR2 FQNEAQ (reference sequence). CDR3 DNA sequence: TGTGCCAGCAGCTTAGTGTGGAGGGGGGGCAGTACCTACAATGAGCAGTTCTTC. As protein: CASSLVWRGGSTYNEQFF.

The V and J genes are TRBV9 and TRBJ1-1; D gene unclear. Germline CDR1 reads SGDLS; CDR2 reads YYNGEE. V was clipped by 3 bases and J by 0 bases, with 3 bases between them. The CDR3 extends over 12 amino acids. CDR3 protein: CASSAMNTEAFF. The DNA for the CDR3 is TGTGCCAGCAGCGCTATGAACACTGAAGCTTTCTTT.

This chain joins TRBV4-2 and TRBJ1-1; possible D gene TRBD1, 6 bases. V dropped 0 bases and J dropped 4 bases, with 12 bases sitting between them. Germline CDR1 is LGHNA and CDR2 is YNFKEQ. The CDR3 is made up of 15 amino acids. The CDR3 DNA sequence: TGTGCCAGCAGCCAAGAACAGGGATCGGGCACTGAAGCTTTCTTT. Its protein product is CASSQEQGSGTEAFF.

The chain combines TRBV27 with TRBJ2-7; 8 bases agree with TRBD2. Germline CDR1 reads MNHEY; CDR2 reads SMNVEV (reference sequence). V lost 3 bases, J lost 3 bases, and 4 bases stayed unmatched. The CDR3 loop spans 14 amino acids. The CDR3 protein is CASSFGRAGYEQYF. CDR3 in DNA: TGTGCCAGCAGTTTCGGGAGGGCCGGCTACGAGCAGTACTTC.

The chain recombines TRBV29-1 with TRBJ2-1, with 11 bases aligning to TRBD1. The CDR3 consists of 13 residues. The J segment lost 8 bases and the V segment lost 5 bases, leaving 5 bases of the junction unmatched. Germline-derived CDR1 and CDR2 are SQVTM and ANQGSEA. The CDR3 DNA reads as TGCAGCGTTTGGGACAGGGGGGGGCATGAGCAGTTCTTC. It is translated as CSVWDRGGHEQFF.

The chain is built from TRBV5-6 and TRBJ1-4, with D possibly TRBD1 on 6 matching bases. Deletions cut 4 bases from V and 8 bases from J, with 12 bases between. Germline-derived CDR1 and CDR2 are SGHDT and YYEEEE. The CDR3 has 13 residues. DNA of the CDR3: TGTGCCAGCAGCGTATGGACAGAGGAAAAACTGTTTTTT. It specifies CASSVWTEEKLFF.

This clone has a single count. The rearrangement links TRBV2 to TRBJ2-1; a weak D match, TRBD1 (5 bases). Germline values: CDR1 SNHLY, CDR2 FYNNEI. The CDR3 length is 13 residues. V lost 11 bases and J 9 bases, leaving 20 bases between the germline ends. Here the CDR3 DNA reads TGTGCCGGAAGCCCCTCAGGGTCAGCTGAGCAGTTCTTC. Protein: CAGSPSGSAEQFF.